What follows describes a single TCR beta chain. Libraries were prepared by immunoSEQ multiplex PCR; TCRdb keeps only in-frame clonotypes and omits some of them. This sample has over 250,000 clones, with approximately 89% found just once. The germline V and J ends were trimmed by 4 bases and 3 bases, with 12 bases remaining between them. Germline lookup yields CDR1 LGHDT and CDR2 YNNKEL (reference sequence). CDR3 length: 14 residues. The data originate from a study of blood T cell repertoires in COVID-19. This TCR was sampled from a woman aged 70-85 years with COVID-19, enrolled during active disease. The chain employs TRBV3-1 (or the pseudogene TRBV3-2) and TRBJ1-1, with D tentatively TRBD1 (6 bases). Sequenced input: peripheral blood. DNA for the CDR3: TGTGCCAGCAGCCGGACTCAGGGGCACACTGAAGCTTTCTTT. Its protein product is CASSRTQGHTEAFF.